This TCR beta chain appears in the sequencing data of a study of blood T cell repertoires in COVID-19 (dated by TCRdb to 2019 to 2021). Turning to the overall study: Collaborator samples came from the United States, Italy and Spain and covered acute and convalescent phases of COVID-19. The material from the prospective study consisted of cDNA or gDNA derived from T cells, B-cell-depleted T cells, or PBMCs. The dataset comprised deeply sampled blood TCRbeta repertoires from subjects exposed to, actively infected with, or recovered from COVID-19. The repertoires were released in a freely available public database intended as a resource for research on the immune response to SARS-CoV-2. Samples were obtained from the ongoing ImmuneRACE study (first 160 participants) and from 1,200 or so subjects provided by 6 global collaborators. A de-identified subject ID, COVID-19 status, age in years and sex were almost always included in the sample metadata. Where available, HLA class I and class II types were taken from metadata supplied by the sample provider and were not determined by assay-based typing.

One collaborating source in Seattle enrolled patients while the patients were actively infected and followed the patients over time throughout the course of disease. The collaborating institutions used their own protocols to collect whole blood in K2EDTA tubes. For TCRbeta analysis, collaborators shipped samples in one of three forms: frozen whole blood, isolated PBMCs, or DNA extracted from either of those sample types. What the work shows at the level of the full study, not this receptor alone: The quantity of clinical and demographic metadata differed by source and by participant and was supplied without curation.

TCRbeta CDR3 regions were amplified from genomic DNA by means of the immunoSEQ Assay, a bias-controlled multiplex PCR. Processing in the source paper ran as follows. Nucleated cell counts per sample were estimated from amplification of reference gene primers within the assay. To quantify the absolute abundance of each unique TCRbeta CDR3 rearrangement, sequence reads were collapsed and filtered. For each sample, productive Simpson clonality was calculated by taking the square root of Simpson's diversity index across productive rearrangements. Drawn from immuneACCESS, this table holds only the in-frame rearrangements with V and J called that TCRdb kept. Clones are partly lost; checked studies trace under half to an unresolved V gene and leave the rest unexplained. V and J calls and clone size are copied from that table; D and trimming were computed from the DNA. The sample table shows 350,000 to 400,000 clones, and 70% to 90% are seen once. Roughly 7.2% of the sample is taken by the ten largest.

About this clone itself: Its antigen specificity is not known. No base quality values were provided; no much bigger clone lies one nucleotide off.

Counted from cysteine to phenylalanine, this CDR3 has 15 amino acids. Only the CDR3 portion is preserved as DNA: 45 bases, with reading frame beginning at the first base. V and J are truncated by 1 base and 0 bases respectively, leaving an intervening sequence of 9 bases. Based on the germline V gene (reference sequence), the CDR1 and CDR2 sequences are LNHDA and SQIVND. This receptor chain uses TRBV19 and TRBJ1-1, with the D segment identity uncertain. Sequencing input: peripheral blood. This TCR was recovered from a woman aged 55-69 years with COVID-19, enrolled during active disease. CDR3 reads: CASSIVARMNTEAFF. The DNA is TGTGCCAGTAGTATAGTTGCCAGGATGAACACTGAAGCTTTCTTT.